This T cell receptor beta chain comes out of a study of T-cell memory formation after mild COVID-19. For the study at large: Most TCR clusters belonged to a single donor. Findings of the study overall: Some SARS-CoV-2-responding clones were already detected in memory before infection. Later expanders leaned CD4+, whereas clones that contracted between day 15 and 85 were balanced CD4/CD8.

V gave up 1 base and J gave up 4 bases, with 10 bases separating them. Germline CDR1 and CDR2: KGHSH and LQKENI. This CDR3 region has 14 residues. This clonotype was detected many times. Antigen specificity is unknown. Amplification by 5'RACE using constant-segment primers produced TCR alpha and TCR beta cDNA libraries that carried sample barcodes and UMIs. TCRdb re-called the 5' RACE reads with MiXCR, one entry per CDR3 protein. The table includes 250,000 or so distinct CDR3 sequences, 15% to 20% detected once. The source of this sequence is a young man who had mild COVID-19 (a few samples of this study predate the infection). Cell type and time point are not known. Specimen: PBMCs or a T cell subset sorted from them (not recorded which). The chain combines TRBV18 with TRBJ1-1; D gene uncertain. For the CDR3, the DNA is TGTGCCAGCTCACCACTTTCGGACCTCACTGAAGCTTTCTTT. This codes for CASSPLSDLTEAFF.